This T cell receptor beta chain was sequenced in a study of beta chain features in type 1 diabetes. On the study more broadly: Sorted cells numbering around 110,000,000 were examined across all samples.

All of the isolated RNA was reverse transcribed, so expressed TCRB transcripts were sequenced. This table comes from immunoSEQ multiplex PCR, and its TCRdb copy is limited to in-frame clones, with some not included. The profile shows 620,000 or so clones, roughly 16% of them singletons. Findings of the study overall: Moderate yet significant TCRB CDR3 shortening was seen in Type 1 diabetes patients in all four CD4+ subsets. The question of HLA type influencing TCRB rearrangement was one that remained unresolved here.

Staining for CD45RO/CCR7/CD25/CD127/CD95/CD27 allowed sorting of CD4+ naive, central memory, regulatory and stem cell-like memory cells. V was pared by 8 bases and J by 4 bases, with 11 bases between. Germline lookup yields CDR1 MNHEY and CDR2 SVGAGI. The CDR3 is made up of 12 amino acids. Concerning this clone: Its target is unknown.

Sequencing was performed on naive CD4+ T cells from blood. The source is a man in his late teens or twenties in good health. V usage is TRBV6-5 and J usage is TRBJ1-1, with D perhaps TRBD1 (6 bases). The CDR3 DNA is TGTGCCAGCGTCGGGACATCCACTGAAGCTTTCTTT. This codes for CASVGTSTEAFF.